These 11 T cell receptor beta chains were sequenced from one sample in a study of cytomegalovirus exposure and HLA in healthy donors. PCR involved 60 Vbeta and 13 Jbeta primers. Libraries were prepared by immunoSEQ multiplex PCR; TCRdb keeps only in-frame clonotypes and omits some of them. The table lists roughly 27,000 clones. The specimen sequenced was PBMCs. The receptors shown here come from a man aged 25 to 40 in good health and CMV-seronegative.

The chain carries TRBV6-5 and TRBJ2-1; TRBD2 aligns across 8 bases. The trim removed 6 bases at V and 3 bases at J, leaving 7 bases unmatched. This CDR3 has 15 residues. Germline CDR1 MNHEY, CDR2 SVGAGI. The CDR3 DNA follows: TGTGCCAGCAGCCCTTTAGCGGGGTTCTACAATGAGCAGTTCTTC. Its protein product is CASSPLAGFYNEQFF.

The chain joins TRBV2 to TRBJ2-7, with 9 bases matching TRBD2. This CDR3 has 15 amino acids. The germline CDR1 and CDR2 sequences are SNHLY and FYNNEI. V lost 6 bases to trimming and J lost 7 bases; unmatched junction nucleotides: 13. CDR3 sequence reads: CASSDKTSGRREQYF. CDR3 sequence (DNA): TGTGCCAGCAGCGACAAGACTAGCGGAAGAAGGGAGCAGTACTTC.

This rearrangement joins TRBV19 to TRBJ1-6; 9 bases are shared with TRBD1. V shed 6 bases and J 7 bases; nucleotides not matched to a gene: 7. The length of the CDR3 is 15 residues. Looked up from germline, CDR1 is LNHDA and CDR2 is SQIVND (reference sequence). In nucleotides, the CDR3 is TGTGCCAGTAGGTCGGGACAGGGAAGAAATTCACCCCTCCACTTT. This encodes CASRSGQGRNSPLHF.

The CDR3: CASSILSSGYNEQFF. CDR3 nucleotides: TGTGCCAGTAGTATCTTGTCTAGCGGGTACAATGAGCAGTTCTTC. The chain uses TRBV19 and TRBJ2-1, with TRBD2 identical over 8 bases. The V gene's germline CDR1 is LNHDA and CDR2 SQIVND (reference sequence). J lost 4 bases, V lost 3 bases, and 5 bases had no gene match. CDR3 size: 15 residues.

V is TRBV28 and J is TRBJ1-2, with D perhaps matching TRBD1 (6 bases). V shed 6 bases and J shed 8 bases, with 19 bases lying between them. The CDR3 is made up of 14 amino acids. The germline CDR1 and CDR2 sequences are MDHEN and SYDVKM. Here the CDR3 reads CASRPGVLRGGYTF. CDR3 sequence (DNA): TGTGCCAGCAGGCCAGGGGTTTTACGTGGCGGCTACACCTTC.

On this clone itself: The junction shows a germline mismatch at one end, possibly a read error. This chain connects TRBV7-7 to TRBJ2-2; 9 bases agree with TRBD1. Germline V gives CDR1 SSHAT, CDR2 FNYEAQ (reference sequence). CDR3 length equals 15 residues. Here the CDR3 reads CASSRDRAGTGELFF. In DNA form, the CDR3 reads TGTGCTAGCAGCCGGGACAGGGCAGGCACCGGGGAGCTGTTTTTT.

This chain joins TRBV7-9 and TRBJ2-7, with a weak D call TRBD1 (6 bases). The CDR3 is made up of 14 amino acids. Germline CDR1 reads SEHNR; CDR2 reads FQNEAQ (reference sequence). Trimming cost V 2 bases and J 3 bases, with 11 bases left between them. The CDR3 reads CASSLMTGGYEQYF. In DNA, the CDR3 is TGTGCCAGCAGCTTAATGACAGGTGGCTACGAGCAGTACTTC.

This chain links TRBV18 with TRBJ2-5; D possibly corresponds to TRBD2 (7 bases). Germline V gives CDR1 KGHSH, CDR2 LQKENI. Trimming left V 4 bases short and J 2 bases short, with 29 bases between. The CDR3 has 20 amino acids. DNA of the CDR3: TGTGCCAGCTCACGACCTTGGGCCCCAACAGGGAGGGGAAGGCAAGAGACCCAGTACTTC. This codes for CASSRPWAPTGRGRQETQYF.

This chain joins TRBV4-2 and TRBJ1-1; 8 nucleotides align to TRBD1. Germline values: CDR1 LGHNA, CDR2 YNFKEQ. The CDR3 runs to 16 residues. Unmatched junction bases numbered 6, after V lost 2 bases and J lost 1 base. In DNA, the CDR3 is TGTGCCAGCAGCCAAATGTCAGGGGGCGGGAACACTGAAGCTTTCTTT. Translating it yields CASSQMSGGGNTEAFF.

This chain links TRBV19 with TRBJ2-7; perhaps TRBD2 as D (6 bases). The germline CDR1 and CDR2 sequences are LNHDA and SQIVND (reference sequence). This CDR3 has 15 residues. Trimming left V 5 bases short and J 3 bases short, with 17 bases between. The CDR3 region has the DNA TGTGCCAGTAGTGATCCTTTCGGGGGAAACTACGAGCAGTACTTC. Its protein is CASSDPFGGNYEQYF.

The chain has TRBV6-5 and TRBJ2-7; a possible D gene is TRBD1 (6 bases). The V gene's germline CDR1 is MNHEY and CDR2 SVGAGI. The CDR3 loop spans 14 amino acids. Trimming took 2 bases from V and 6 from J, leaving 14 bases between them. The CDR3 region has the DNA TGTGCCAGCAGTTACCCGAGCGTAGGGGGCGAGCAGTACTTC. Translation gives CASSYPSVGGEQYF.